One and the same sample provided the 23 T cell receptor beta chains below, sequenced in a study of blood T cells in healthy people across ages (dated by TCRdb to about 2015). The method behind the library was 5' RACE. Sequencer: Illumina HiSeq 2500. A second 7 to 11 cycle PCR used a sample-barcoded 5' primer and a J-beta primer mix. The public reads were reprocessed in TCRdb via fastp at Q25 and MiXCR, keeping in-frame beta chains. Each record represents a unique CDR3 protein, reported with the most common genes and DNA among its rows. Present in this sample are approximately 600,000 distinct CDR3 sequences, roughly 50% of which were seen just once. Approximately 37% of the sample rests with the top ten. Source material: blood. These TCRs come from a man in his sixties in good health.

The chain combines TRBV20-1 with TRBJ2-1; D unresolved. Germline values: CDR1 DFQATT, CDR2 SNEGSKA (reference sequence). This CDR3 is 13 amino acids long. V dropped 6 bases and J dropped 0 bases, with 9 bases sitting between them. For the CDR3, the DNA is TGCAGTGCCCCGACCGACTCCTACAATGAGCAGTTCTTC. Its translation is CSAPTDSYNEQFF.

The chain combines TRBV5-6 with TRBJ1-1; D unclear. CDR1 and CDR2 from the germline V gene are SGHDT and YYEEEE. V dropped 0 bases and J dropped 7 bases, with 13 bases sitting between them. The CDR3 has 14 amino acids. The CDR3 region has the DNA TGTGCCAGCAGCTTGGCGGGGTTTAGGAATGAAGCTTTCTTT. Encoded protein: CASSLAGFRNEAFF.

For this clonotype: One junction end does not reproduce the germline sequence, and a read error may be involved. The chain recombines TRBV5-1 with TRBJ1-6; D is ambiguous. Germline CDR1 reads SGHRS; CDR2 reads YFSETQ. The CDR3 extends over 16 amino acids. DNA for the CDR3: TGTGCCAGCAGTTTGGCCGGGAGTTCCTATAATTCACCCCTCCACTTT. It translates to CASSLAGSSYNSPLHF.

This chain links TRBV5-1 with TRBJ1-1, with 7 bases aligning to TRBD1. The trim removed 4 bases at V and 10 bases at J, leaving 16 bases unmatched. In germline, CDR1 is SGHRS, CDR2 YFSETQ. The CDR3 is 15 residues long. Here the CDR3 reads CASSPREGGLGRAFF. In DNA, the CDR3 is TGCGCCAGCAGCCCGCGGGAAGGGGGCTTGGGTAGAGCTTTCTTT. Drawing the rest from reference TRBV5-1 and TRBJ1-1, the complete variable domain is KAGVTQTPRYLIKTRGQQVTLSCSPISGHRSVSWYQQTPGQGLQFLFEYFSETQRNKGNFPGRFSGRQFSNSRSEMNVSTLELGDSALYLCASSPREGGLGRAFFGQGTRLTVV.

J is TRBJ2-2 and V is TRBV5-1, with 8 bases fitting TRBD1. J gave up 6 bases and V 3 bases, and 10 bases lay outside the gene matches. Per germline, CDR1 SGHRS and CDR2 YFSETQ. The CDR3 extends over 16 amino acids. The CDR3 is CASSSRTGTVAGELFF. For the CDR3, the DNA is TGCGCCAGCAGCTCCCGGACAGGGACGGTAGCCGGGGAGCTGTTTTTT.

V is TRBV29-1 and J is TRBJ2-1; D gene ambiguous. The CDR3 consists of 13 residues. Germline V gives CDR1 SQVTM, CDR2 ANQGSEA. The V gene lost 7 bases and the J gene lost 4 bases, with 14 bases spanning the gap. The DNA for the CDR3 is TGCAGCGGAACACTTCCTCAGTACAATGAGCAGTTCTTC. Amino acid sequence: CSGTLPQYNEQFF.

This clonotype has a handful of counts. This chain uses TRBV29-1 with TRBJ2-1, with 11 positions matching TRBD2. Germline V gene lookup returns CDR1 SQVTM and CDR2 ANQGSEA. This CDR3 has 14 residues. The V and J ends lost 3 bases and 6 bases, in that order; junction bases with no gene match: 4. This chain's CDR3 is CSVDTSGGLNEQFF. In DNA, the CDR3 is TGCAGCGTTGATACTAGCGGGGGCCTCAATGAGCAGTTCTTC.

J is TRBJ2-5 and V is TRBV5-1, with a weak D call TRBD2 (6 bases). The J call is doubtful: the DNA matches TRBJ2-7 better. The CDR3 covers 14 residues. The germline V gene has CDR1 SGHRS and CDR2 YFSETQ. The CDR3 nucleotides read TGCGCCAGCAGCGTCCAGGACTACGACTACGAGCAGTACTTC. Encoded protein: CASSVQDYDYEQYF.

This clonotype was seen more than once but under ten times. The V call is TRBV29-1, the J call TRBJ2-5; a weak D match, TRBD1 (6 bases). The CDR3 runs 14 residues. The V gene's germline CDR1 is SQVTM and CDR2 ANQGSEA. Trimming pared 7 bases from V and 1 base from J, leaving 16 bases between. The CDR3 DNA reads TGCAGCGGACACAGGGTGGGGTTCCAAGAGACCCAGTACTTC. Its protein product is CSGHRVGFQETQYF.

The V gene is TRBV7-2, the J gene TRBJ1-1; weak D call: TRBD1 (6 bases). V lost 1 base to trimming and J lost 6 bases, with 15 bases between them. Germline assignment: CDR1 SGHTA and CDR2 FQGNSA. The CDR3 has 15 residues. The CDR3 DNA reads as TGTGCCAGCAGCTTAGGACGAAGGGGGTCCGCTGAAGCTTTCTTT. It specifies CASSLGRRGSAEAFF. Full variable domain (rest looked up from reference TRBV7-2 and TRBJ1-1): GAGVSQSPSNKVTEKGKDVELRCDPISGHTALYWYRQSLGQGLEFLIYFQGNSAPDKSGLPSDRFSAERTGGSVSTLTIQRTQQEDSAVYLCASSLGRRGSAEAFFGQGTRLTVV.

V and J are TRBV5-1 and TRBJ2-5; maybe TRBD1 (5 bases). Judging by the DNA end, TRBJ2-1 fits better; the J call may be wrong. Germline lookup yields CDR1 SGHRS and CDR2 YFSETQ. This CDR3 has 14 residues. The CDR3 reads CADFKMTVQETQFF. The CDR3 DNA reads as TGCGCAGACTTCAAGATGACAGTTCAAGAGACCCAGTTCTTC.

The V gene is TRBV6-5, the J gene TRBJ2-4; 7 positions agree with TRBD1. TRBJ2-7 explains the end of the DNA better; the J call may be wrong. Germline lookup yields CDR1 MNHEY and CDR2 SVGAGI. The CDR3 runs 14 residues. The CDR3 region is CASRKDRDEYEQYF. The DNA of the CDR3 is TGTGCCAGCAGGAAAGACAGGGACGAGTACGAGCAGTACTTC.

This clonotype was detected only a few times. The rearrangement uses TRBV7-2 and TRBJ1-1; D is unresolved. CDR1 and CDR2 (germline): SGHTA, FQGNSA. Trimming removed 6 bases from V and 3 bases from J, with 5 bases in between. The length of the CDR3 is 11 residues. The CDR3 region is CASSSYTEAFF. CDR3 coding DNA: TGTGCCAGCAGTTCCTACACTGAAGCTTTCTTT.

This clonotype was seen at least ten times. V and J are TRBV3-1 and TRBJ1-2, with a possible D match to TRBD1 (5 bases). From germline, CDR1 is LGHDT and CDR2 YNNKEL (reference sequence). The V end lost 4 bases, the J end lost 6 bases, and 21 bases lay between the germline ends. CDR3 size: 16 residues. CDR3 region: CASSPIGPLRGDGYTF. The CDR3 coding sequence is TGTGCCAGCAGCCCTATAGGACCCCTTAGGGGCGATGGCTACACCTTC.

J is TRBJ2-7 and V is TRBV6-2 or TRBV6-3; D is perhaps TRBD1 or TRBD2 (6 bases each). CDR1 and CDR2 (germline): MNHEY, SVGEGT. The CDR3 contains 14 residues. V lost 6 bases and J 10 bases, leaving 22 bases between the germline ends. The CDR3 DNA reads TGTGCCAGCAGCTCGCGGGACACCCAAGAAACCCAGTACTTC. It yields the protein CASSSRDTQETQYF.

In its sample, this clonotype was seen a few times. The V gene is TRBV7-2, the J gene TRBJ2-1; 13 bases are a match to TRBD2. Germline values: CDR1 SGHTA, CDR2 FQGNSA. With V trimmed by 5 bases and J by 7 bases, 5 bases remained unmatched. The CDR3 extends over 15 amino acids. The CDR3 DNA reads TGTGCCAGCAGCAAGCAGACTAGCGGGGGGAATGAGCAGTTCTTC. Translated: CASSKQTSGGNEQFF.

This clonotype was seen a few times. The chain joins TRBV10-3 to TRBJ2-5; 10 nucleotides match TRBD1. J gave up 1 base and V 0 bases, and 5 bases lay outside the gene matches. This CDR3 region has 17 residues. From germline, CDR1 is ENHRY and CDR2 SYGVKD. For the CDR3, the DNA is TGTGCCATCAGTGAGTCGACAGGGGGCCACCTCCAAGAGACCCAGTACTTC. It codes for CAISESTGGHLQETQYF.

This chain uses TRBV27 with TRBJ2-2; the match to TRBD1 covers 12 bases. J lost 8 bases, V lost 5 bases, and 6 bases had no gene match. Looked up from germline, CDR1 is MNHEY and CDR2 is SMNVEV (reference sequence). CDR3 length: 15 amino acids. CDR3 in amino acids: CASSRGQGARGELFF. The CDR3 nucleotides are TGTGCCAGCAGTCGGGGACAGGGGGCTCGGGGGGAGCTGTTTTTT.

The chain recombines TRBV6-6 with TRBJ1-2; D ambiguous. Trimming took off 6 bases at V and 0 bases at J, with 11 bases between the two ends. The CDR3 has 14 amino acids. Germline V gene lookup returns CDR1 MNHNY and CDR2 SVGAGI (reference sequence). The CDR3 spells CASRREIPNYGYTF. For the CDR3, the DNA is TGTGCCAGCAGGCGGGAGATACCTAACTATGGCTACACCTTC.

In regard to this clonotype: Mismatch with germline at one junction end may stem from a read error. V and J are TRBV14 and TRBJ1-1; D is ambiguous. The CDR3 loop spans 13 amino acids. Germline values: CDR1 SGHDN, CDR2 FVKESK. The CDR3 DNA reads TGTGCCAGCAGCCAAGGGCGGAACCCTGAAGCTTTCTTT. Residues: CASSQGRNPEAFF. Based on the CDR3 plus reference TRBV14 and TRBJ1-1, the full variable domain is EAGVTQFPSHSVIEKGQTVTLRCDPISGHDNLYWYRRVMGKEIKFLLHFVKESKQDESGMPNNRFLAERTGGTYSTLKVQPAELEDSGVYFCASSQGRNPEAFFGQGTRLTVV.

The chain joins TRBV7-9 to TRBJ2-1, with D possibly matching TRBD2 (7 bases). With 5 bases removed from V and 1 base from J, the gap between germline ends came to 18 bases. The CDR3 has 17 amino acids. Germline CDR1 SEHNR, CDR2 FQNEAQ (reference sequence). The CDR3 DNA follows: TGTGCCAGCAGCCCGTTGGGGGGGGCTGGATCCTACAATGAGCAGTTCTTC. It is translated as CASSPLGGAGSYNEQFF.

As for this clonotype: The conserved phenylalanine or tryptophan normally closing the CDR3 is absent here, so this likely arose from a read error. The chain carries TRBV12-3 or TRBV12-4 and TRBJ2-3; maybe TRBD2 (5 bases). Trimming took off 7 bases at V and 4 bases at J, with 18 bases between the two ends. This CDR3 contains 15 residues. CDR3 region: CASKAQELSADTQYS. The CDR3 DNA reads TGTGCCAGCAAGGCCCAGGAACTTAGCGCAGATACGCAGTATTCT.

This clonotype was picked up a small number of times. The chain carries TRBV6-1 and TRBJ1-1, with a possible D match to TRBD1 (6 bases). The V end was cut by 4 bases, the J end by 5 bases, with 14 bases between. CDR1 is MNHNS, CDR2 SASEGT, per germline. The CDR3 consists of 14 residues. CDR3 sequence reads: CASSVEQGYTEAFF. The CDR3 DNA reads TGTGCCAGCAGTGTCGAACAGGGTTATACTGAAGCTTTCTTT.